This is a list of T cell receptor beta chains from one sample in a study of identical twins. Each CDR3 protein gets one entry after TCRdb re-called the 5' RACE reads with MiXCR. Of about 480,000 distinct CDR3 sequences listed, approximately 14% are singletons. These data also featured in a second study, about yellow fever vaccine responses in identical twins.

The specimen sequenced was CD4+ T cells sorted from blood. The source is a woman aged 18-30 years in good health. The CDR3 runs from the conserved cysteine through the conserved F or W. The D gene is left open where the match is weak. Clone size appears in some rows only: once, few, many, or a class for an expanded clone.

TRBJ2-7,TRBV5-5,.,.,TGTGCCAGCAGTTCCGGGATTTACGAGCAGTACTTC,CASSSGIYEQYF
TRBJ2-5,TRBV29-1,.,.,TGCAGCGTTGGGTTCGGCAGCCTTCAAGAGACCCAGTACTTC,CSVGFGSLQETQYF
TRBJ2-3,TRBV20-1,TRBD1,.,TGCAGTGCACCTCGGACAGGGGCGATCACAGATACGCAGTATTTT,CSAPRTGAITDTQYF
TRBJ2-7,TRBV12-3/TRBV12-4,.,few,TGTGCCAGCAGTTTGGAAGGGCTCTACGAGCAGTACTTC,CASSLEGLYEQYF
TRBJ1-2,TRBV20-1,.,few,TGCAGTGCTAGAGTACAGGGTGATGGCTACACCTTC,CSARVQGDGYTF
TRBJ2-7,TRBV29-1,.,.,TGCAGCGTCAGGAGGGTGACAGCTTTAACCTACGAGCAGTACTTC,CSVRRVTALTYEQYF
TRBJ2-3,TRBV7-2,.,.,TGTGCCAGCAGCTTAAATGCGCGGGCGGTCACAGATACGCAGTATTTT,CASSLNARAVTDTQYF
TRBJ2-7,TRBV9,.,.,TGTGCCAGCATTCCCTGCGAGCAGTACTTC,CASIPCEQYF
TRBJ2-7,TRBV6-5,.,.,TGTGCCAGCAGTTTTACAGGGAACTACGAGCAGTACTTC,CASSFTGNYEQYF
TRBJ2-5,TRBV4-3,TRBD1,few,TGCGCCAGCAGCCAAGTAGGTCGGACAGGGGAAGGGGAGACCCAGTACTTC,CASSQVGRTGEGETQYF
TRBJ2-5,TRBV11-3,.,.,TGTGCCAGCAGCTTAGTAATAGGCTCCGGGGAGACCCAGTACTTC,CASSLVIGSGETQYF
TRBJ2-7,TRBV20-1,TRBD2,.,TGCAGTGCTAGAGATTACACTAGCGCCACCTACGAGCAGTACTTC,CSARDYTSATYEQYF
TRBJ2-3,TRBV7-3,.,.,TGTGCCAGCAGCCTCCAACGAATAGATACGCAGTATTTT,CASSLQRIDTQYF
TRBJ2-5,TRBV21-1,.,once,TGTGCCAGCAGCCTTACAGGCCCCTCTCTGACATACTCCCAAGAGACCCAGTACTTC,CASSLTGPSLTYSQETQYF
TRBJ2-1,TRBV14,TRBD2,few,TGTGCCAGCAGCCAAGAGGGGATAGCGGGAATGCATTACAATGAGCAGTTCTTC,CASSQEGIAGMHYNEQFF
TRBJ2-1,TRBV29-1,TRBD2,many,TGCAGCGTTGATGTCCTAGCGGGAGGGAGGCAGTTCTTC,CSVDVLAGGRQFF
TRBJ1-1,TRBV20-1,.,.,TGCAGTGCTGGTCTTCTCAGGGGAGACACTGAAGCTTTCTTT,CSAGLLRGDTEAFF